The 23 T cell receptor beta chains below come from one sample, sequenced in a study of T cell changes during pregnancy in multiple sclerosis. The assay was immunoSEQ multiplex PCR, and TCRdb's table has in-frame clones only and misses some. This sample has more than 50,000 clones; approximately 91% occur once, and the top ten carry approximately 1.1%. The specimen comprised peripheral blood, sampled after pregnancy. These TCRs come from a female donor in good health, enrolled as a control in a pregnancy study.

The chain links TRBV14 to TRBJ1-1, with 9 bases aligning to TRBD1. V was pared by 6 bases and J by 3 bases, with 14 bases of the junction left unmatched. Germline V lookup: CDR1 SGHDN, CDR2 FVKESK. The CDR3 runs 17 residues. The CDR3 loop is CASSLPRTGDGDTEAFF. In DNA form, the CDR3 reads TGTGCCAGCAGTCTACCGAGGACAGGGGACGGGGACACTGAAGCTTTCTTT.

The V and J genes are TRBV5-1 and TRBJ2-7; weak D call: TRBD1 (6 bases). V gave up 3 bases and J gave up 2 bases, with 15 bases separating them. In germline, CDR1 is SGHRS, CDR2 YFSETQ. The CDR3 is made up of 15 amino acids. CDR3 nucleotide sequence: TGCGCCAGCAGCTCATCGACCCAGGGGACCTACGAGCAGTACTTC. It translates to CASSSSTQGTYEQYF.

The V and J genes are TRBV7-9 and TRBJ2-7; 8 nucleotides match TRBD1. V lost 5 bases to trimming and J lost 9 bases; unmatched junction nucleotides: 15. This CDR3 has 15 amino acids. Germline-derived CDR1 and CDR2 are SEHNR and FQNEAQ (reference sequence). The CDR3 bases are TGTGCCAGCAGCGACAGACAGGGGAGGAGTGTCAGGCAGTACTTC. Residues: CASSDRQGRSVRQYF.

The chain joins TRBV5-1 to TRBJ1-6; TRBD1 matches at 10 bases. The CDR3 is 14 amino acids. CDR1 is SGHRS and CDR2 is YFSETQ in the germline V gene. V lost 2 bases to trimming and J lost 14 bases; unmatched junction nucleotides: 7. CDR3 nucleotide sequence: TGCGCCAGCAGCTTCCGGGACAGGGGAGAAGCCCTCCACTTT. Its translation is CASSFRDRGEALHF.

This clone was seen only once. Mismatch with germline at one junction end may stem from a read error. CDR3 sequence: CSVEGQGSSYNEQFF. CDR3 DNA: TGCAGCGTGGAAGGCCAGGGGAGCTCCTACAATGAGCAGTTCTTC. The chain carries TRBV29-1 and TRBJ2-1; D is perhaps TRBD1 (6 bases). The CDR3 runs 15 residues. Germline loops: CDR1 SQVTM, CDR2 ANQGSEA.

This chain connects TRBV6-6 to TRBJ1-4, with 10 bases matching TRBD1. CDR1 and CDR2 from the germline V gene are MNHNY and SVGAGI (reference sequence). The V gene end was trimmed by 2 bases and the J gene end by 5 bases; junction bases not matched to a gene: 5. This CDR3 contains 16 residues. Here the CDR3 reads CASSYGGDRGNEKLFF. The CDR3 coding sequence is TGTGCCAGCAGTTACGGGGGGGACAGGGGAAATGAAAAACTGTTTTTT.

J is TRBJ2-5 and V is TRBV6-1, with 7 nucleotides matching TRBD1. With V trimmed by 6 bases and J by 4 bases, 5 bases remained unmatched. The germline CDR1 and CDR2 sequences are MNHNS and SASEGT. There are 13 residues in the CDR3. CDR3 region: CASRWTGLETQYF. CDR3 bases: TGTGCCAGCAGATGGACAGGACTAGAGACCCAGTACTTC.

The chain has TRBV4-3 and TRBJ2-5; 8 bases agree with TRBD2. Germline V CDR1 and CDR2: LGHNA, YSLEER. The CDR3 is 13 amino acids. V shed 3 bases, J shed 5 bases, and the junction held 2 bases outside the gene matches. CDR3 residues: CASSQGTRETQYF. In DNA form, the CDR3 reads TGCGCCAGCAGCCAGGGGACTAGGGAGACCCAGTACTTC.

The CDR3 DNA sequence: TGTGCCAGCAGCTCCACGCGGGGGAACCAAGAGACCCAGTACTTC. This gives the protein CASSSTRGNQETQYF. This chain uses TRBV7-6 with TRBJ2-5; 7 bases fit TRBD2. Germline V lookup: CDR1 SGHVS, CDR2 FNYEAQ. The CDR3 is 15 residues long. V lost 4 bases to trimming and J lost 0 bases; unmatched junction nucleotides: 5.

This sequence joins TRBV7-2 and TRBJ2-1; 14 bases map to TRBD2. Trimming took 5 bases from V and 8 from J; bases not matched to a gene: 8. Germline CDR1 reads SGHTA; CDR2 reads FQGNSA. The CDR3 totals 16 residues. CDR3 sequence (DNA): TGTGCCAGCAGCCCACCGGGACTAGCGGGAGTGGATGAGCAGTTCTTC. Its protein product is CASSPPGLAGVDEQFF.

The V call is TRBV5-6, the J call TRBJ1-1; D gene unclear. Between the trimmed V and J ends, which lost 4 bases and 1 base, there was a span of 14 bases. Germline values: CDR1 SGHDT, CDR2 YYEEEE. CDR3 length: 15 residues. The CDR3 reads CASSRYQSSNTEAFF. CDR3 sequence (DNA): TGTGCCAGCAGCAGATATCAGTCTTCGAACACTGAAGCTTTCTTT.

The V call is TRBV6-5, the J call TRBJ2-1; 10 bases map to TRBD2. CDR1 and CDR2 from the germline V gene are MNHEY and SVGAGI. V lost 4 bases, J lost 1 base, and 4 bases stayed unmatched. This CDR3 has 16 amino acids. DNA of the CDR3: TGTGCCAGCAGTTTGACTAGCGGGTTTTCCTACAATGAGCAGTTCTTC. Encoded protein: CASSLTSGFSYNEQFF.

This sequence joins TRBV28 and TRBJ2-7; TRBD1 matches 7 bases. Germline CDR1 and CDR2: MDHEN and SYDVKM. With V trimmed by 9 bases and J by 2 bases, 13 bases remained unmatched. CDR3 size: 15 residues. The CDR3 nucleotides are TGTGCCAGTAGAGGGACAGCCTCACTTACCTACGAGCAGTACTTC. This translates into CASRGTASLTYEQYF.

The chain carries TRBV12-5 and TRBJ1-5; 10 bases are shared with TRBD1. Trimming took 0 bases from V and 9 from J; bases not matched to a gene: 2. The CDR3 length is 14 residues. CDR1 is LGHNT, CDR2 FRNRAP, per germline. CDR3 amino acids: CASGLVGDRGPQHF. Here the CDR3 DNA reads TGTGCTAGTGGTTTGGTAGGGGACAGGGGGCCCCAGCATTTT.

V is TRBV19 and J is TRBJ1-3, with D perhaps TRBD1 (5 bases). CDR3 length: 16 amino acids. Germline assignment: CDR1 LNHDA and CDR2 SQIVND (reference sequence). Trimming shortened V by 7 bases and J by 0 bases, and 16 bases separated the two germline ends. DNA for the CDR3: TGTGCCAGTACCCCCCCGGGACTCTCCTCTGGAAACACCATATATTTT. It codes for CASTPPGLSSGNTIYF. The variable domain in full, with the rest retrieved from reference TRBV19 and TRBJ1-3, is DGGITQSPKYLFRKEGQNVTLSCEQNLNHDAMYWYRQDPGQGLRLIYYSQIVNDFQKGDIAEGYSVSREKKESFPLTVTSAQKNPTAFYLCASTPPGLSSGNTIYFGEGSWLTVV.

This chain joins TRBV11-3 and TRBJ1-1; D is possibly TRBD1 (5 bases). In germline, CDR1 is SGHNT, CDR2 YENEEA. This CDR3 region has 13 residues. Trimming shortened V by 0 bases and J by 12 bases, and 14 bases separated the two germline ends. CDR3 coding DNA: TGTGCCAGCAGCTTAGATTATTCAGGGACTACTTTCTTT. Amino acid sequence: CASSLDYSGTTFF.

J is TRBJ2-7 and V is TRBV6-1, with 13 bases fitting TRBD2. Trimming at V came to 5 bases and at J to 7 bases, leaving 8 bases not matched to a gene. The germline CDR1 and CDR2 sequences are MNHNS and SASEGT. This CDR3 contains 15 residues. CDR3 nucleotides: TGTGCCAGCAGTCGGACTAGCGGGGGCTGGGGAGAGCAGTACTTC. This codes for CASSRTSGGWGEQYF.

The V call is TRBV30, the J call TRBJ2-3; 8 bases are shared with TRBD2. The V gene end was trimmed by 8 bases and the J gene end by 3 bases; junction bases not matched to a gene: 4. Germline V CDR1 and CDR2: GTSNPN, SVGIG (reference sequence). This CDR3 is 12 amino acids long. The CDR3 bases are TGTGCCCGGGAGGGGGGGACAGATACGCAGTATTTT. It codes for CAREGGTDTQYF.

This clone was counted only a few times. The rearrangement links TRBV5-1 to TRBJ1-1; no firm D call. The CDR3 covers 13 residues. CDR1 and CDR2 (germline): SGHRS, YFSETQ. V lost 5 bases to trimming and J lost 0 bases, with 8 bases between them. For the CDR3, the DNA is TGCGCCAGCAGACCTGGAGTGAACACTGAAGCTTTCTTT. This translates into CASRPGVNTEAFF. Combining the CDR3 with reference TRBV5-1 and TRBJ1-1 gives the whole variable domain KAGVTQTPRYLIKTRGQQVTLSCSPISGHRSVSWYQQTPGQGLQFLFEYFSETQRNKGNFPGRFSGRQFSNSRSEMNVSTLELGDSALYLCASRPGVNTEAFFGQGTRLTVV.

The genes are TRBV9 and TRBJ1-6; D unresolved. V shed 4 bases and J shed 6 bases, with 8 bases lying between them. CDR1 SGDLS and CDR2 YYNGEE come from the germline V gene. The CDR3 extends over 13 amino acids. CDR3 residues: CASSFRANSPLHF. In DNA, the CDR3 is TGTGCCAGCAGCTTCCGAGCTAATTCACCCCTCCACTTT.

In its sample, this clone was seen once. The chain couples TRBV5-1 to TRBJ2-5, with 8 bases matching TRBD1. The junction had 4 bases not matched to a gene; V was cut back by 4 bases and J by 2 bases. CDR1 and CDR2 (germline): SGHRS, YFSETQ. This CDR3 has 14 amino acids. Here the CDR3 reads CASSPRTGQETQYF. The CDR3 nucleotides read TGCGCCAGCAGCCCGAGGACAGGGCAAGAGACCCAGTACTTC.

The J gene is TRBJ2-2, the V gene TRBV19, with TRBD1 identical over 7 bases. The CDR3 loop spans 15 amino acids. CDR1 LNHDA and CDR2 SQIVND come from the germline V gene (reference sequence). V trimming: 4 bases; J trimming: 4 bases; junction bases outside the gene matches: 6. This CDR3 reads CASSKDRTPTGELFF. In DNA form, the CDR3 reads TGTGCCAGTAGTAAGGACAGGACCCCCACCGGGGAGCTGTTTTTT. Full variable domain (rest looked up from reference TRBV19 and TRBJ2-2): DGGITQSPKYLFRKEGQNVTLSCEQNLNHDAMYWYRQDPGQGLRLIYYSQIVNDFQKGDIAEGYSVSREKKESFPLTVTSAQKNPTAFYLCASSKDRTPTGELFFGEGSRLTVL.

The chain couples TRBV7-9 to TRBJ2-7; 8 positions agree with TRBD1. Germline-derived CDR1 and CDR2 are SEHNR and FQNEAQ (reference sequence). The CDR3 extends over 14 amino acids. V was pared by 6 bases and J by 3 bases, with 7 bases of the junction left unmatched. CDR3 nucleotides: TGTGCCAGCAGTCGGACAGGGTCTGGCTACGAGCAGTACTTC. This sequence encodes CASSRTGSGYEQYF. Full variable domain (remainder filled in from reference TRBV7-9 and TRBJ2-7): DTGVSQNPRHKITKRGQNVTFRCDPISEHNRLYWYRQTLGQGPEFLTYFQNEAQLEKSRLLSDRFSAERPKGSFSTLEIQRTEQGDSAMYLCASSRTGSGYEQYFGPGTRLTVT.